Shown below are 9 T cell receptor beta chains from a single sample sequenced in a study of cytomegalovirus exposure and HLA in healthy donors. Method: immunoSEQ multiplex PCR; TCRdb's copy keeps in-frame clones and lacks some. This table has 150,000 to 180,000 clones, around 88% appearing once. Sequencing was carried out using PBMCs. Receptors originate from a man between 18 and 29 years old in good health and CMV-seropositive.

The CDR3 spells CASRTGLGQPQHF. DNA for the CDR3: TGTGCCAGCAGGACAGGGTTGGGTCAGCCCCAGCATTTT. This chain uses TRBV27 with TRBJ1-5, with TRBD1 matching 7 bases. The CDR3 has 13 amino acids. CDR1 MNHEY and CDR2 SMNVEV come from the germline V gene (reference sequence). The V gene end was trimmed by 6 bases and the J gene end by 6 bases; junction bases not matched to a gene: 5.

The chain employs TRBV7-2 and TRBJ2-7; tentatively, D is TRBD1 (6 bases). Trimming shortened V by 5 bases and J by 2 bases, and 25 bases separated the two germline ends. This CDR3 comprises 18 residues. Per germline, CDR1 SGHTA and CDR2 FQGNSA. The CDR3 reads CASSLRPPQGQFPYEQYF. Written as DNA, the CDR3 is TGTGCCAGCAGCCTCCGACCACCACAGGGCCAGTTCCCCTACGAGCAGTACTTC. Looking up the rest from reference TRBV7-2 and TRBJ2-7 gives the full variable domain: GAGVSQSPSNKVTEKGKDVELRCDPISGHTALYWYRQSLGQGLEFLIYFQGNSAPDKSGLPSDRFSAERTGGSVSTLTIQRTQQEDSAVYLCASSLRPPQGQFPYEQYFGPGTRLTVT.

The V call is TRBV7-9, the J call TRBJ2-7, with D tentatively TRBD2 (6 bases). Trimming left V 2 bases short and J 2 bases short, with 16 bases between. CDR1 is SEHNR and CDR2 is FQNEAQ in the germline V gene (reference sequence). The CDR3 is made up of 16 amino acids. CDR3 nucleotide sequence: TGTGCCAGCAGCTTAACCCAAGGCGGGGCCACCTACGAGCAGTACTTC. It codes for CASSLTQGGATYEQYF.

The genes are TRBV7-8 and TRBJ1-2, with D possibly matching TRBD1 (5 bases). This CDR3 is 15 amino acids long. Between the trimmed V and J ends, which lost 1 base and 7 bases, there was a span of 16 bases. Germline lookup yields CDR1 SGHVS and CDR2 FQNEAQ. The CDR3: CASSLGPGSGSGYTF. The CDR3 coding sequence is TGTGCCAGCAGCTTAGGGCCAGGGTCCGGGAGTGGCTACACCTTC. Together with reference TRBV7-8 and TRBJ1-2, the CDR3 gives the full variable domain: GAGVSQSPRYKVAKRGQDVALRCDPISGHVSLFWYQQALGQGPEFLTYFQNEAQLDKSGLPSDRFFAERPEGSVSTLKIQRTQQEDSAVYLCASSLGPGSGSGYTFGSGTRLTVV.

The rearrangement uses TRBV29-1 and TRBJ2-6, with 7 bases fitting TRBD1. V shed 4 bases, J shed 0 bases, and the junction held 6 bases outside the gene matches. Germline loops: CDR1 SQVTM, CDR2 ANQGSEA. This CDR3 has 16 amino acids. The CDR3 bases are TGCAGCGTTGCGGGACAGTTGAACTCTGGGGCCAACGTCCTGACTTTC. Translation gives CSVAGQLNSGANVLTF.

This chain uses TRBV7-2 with TRBJ2-1; D is possibly TRBD2 (6 bases). Looked up from germline, CDR1 is SGHTA and CDR2 is FQGNSA. Trimming took 5 bases from V and 10 from J, leaving 15 bases between them. The CDR3 loop spans 13 amino acids. CDR3 residues: CASSKMGGWEQFF. CDR3 DNA sequence: TGTGCCAGCAGCAAAATGGGGGGATGGGAGCAGTTCTTC.

V usage is TRBV11-2 and J usage is TRBJ2-7; a possible D gene is TRBD1 (5 bases). Germline values: CDR1 SGHAT, CDR2 FQNNGV. The CDR3 sequence is 14 residues long. Trimming took 6 bases from V and 0 from J, leaving 12 bases between them. The CDR3 DNA is TGTGCCAGCAGACAAGGACACTCCTCCTACGAGCAGTACTTC. It specifies CASRQGHSSYEQYF.

Here the CDR3 reads CASSRTLRTSGNTIYF. The CDR3, as DNA: TGTGCCAGCAGCCGAACACTAAGGACATCTGGAAACACCATATATTTT. V is TRBV2 and J is TRBJ1-3; perhaps TRBD1 as D (5 bases). CDR1 SNHLY and CDR2 FYNNEI come from the germline V gene. Trimming took off 6 bases at V and 1 base at J, with 16 bases between the two ends. CDR3 length: 16 residues.

This clone was observed once. This rearrangement joins TRBV4-3 to TRBJ2-5; no reliable D call. The CDR3 has 13 amino acids. Per the germline V gene, CDR1 is LGHNA and CDR2 is YSLEER. Trimming cost V 0 bases and J 5 bases, with 7 bases left between them. In DNA, the CDR3 is TGCGCCAGCAGCCAAGAGGTTCGGGAGACCCAGTACTTC. Translated, it gives CASSQEVRETQYF.